This T cell receptor beta chain was found in a study of long-term antiretroviral therapy in people with HIV. The study, taken as a whole, reports: The ART regimens used between the mid-2000s and the late 2010s may be less effective than current ones. Every time point showed a repertoire led by clones expanded before ART.

V lost 7 bases, J lost 1 base, and 7 bases stayed unmatched. Germline-derived CDR1 and CDR2 are MNHNS and SASEGT. The length of the CDR3 is 15 residues. The run of the v3.0 immunoSEQ assay was at survey level. Sequencing used immunoSEQ multiplex PCR; TCRdb keeps in-frame clones, though not all of them. The sample has about 40,000 clones; 70% to 90% are singletons. Points on this clone: The target antigen is unknown.

The chain has TRBV6-1 and TRBJ2-3; 8 nucleotides agree with TRBD1. This sample comprised unsorted PBMCs, obtained 1.2 years after starting antiretroviral therapy. The source of this sequence is a woman between 45 and 65 years old with HIV. The CDR3 protein is CASNGLGQGTDTQYF. The CDR3 bases are TGTGCCAGCAACGGCTTGGGACAGGGCACAGATACGCAGTATTTT.